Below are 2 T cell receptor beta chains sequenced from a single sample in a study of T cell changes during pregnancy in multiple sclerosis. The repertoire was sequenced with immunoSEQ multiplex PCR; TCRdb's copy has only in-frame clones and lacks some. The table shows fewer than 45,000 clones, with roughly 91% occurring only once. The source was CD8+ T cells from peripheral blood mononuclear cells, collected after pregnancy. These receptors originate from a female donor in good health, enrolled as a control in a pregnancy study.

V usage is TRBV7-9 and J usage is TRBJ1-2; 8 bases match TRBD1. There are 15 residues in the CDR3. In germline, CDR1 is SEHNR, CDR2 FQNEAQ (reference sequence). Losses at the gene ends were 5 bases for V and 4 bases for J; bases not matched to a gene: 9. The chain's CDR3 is CASSRGTGSSYGYTF. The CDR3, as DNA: TGTGCCAGCAGCCGCGGGACAGGCTCCTCCTATGGCTACACCTTC.

CDR3 protein: CASSQEQGNGYTF. The CDR3 DNA reads as TGCGCCAGCAGCCAAGAACAGGGTAATGGCTACACCTTC. This sequence joins TRBV4-1 and TRBJ1-2, with a weak D call TRBD1 (6 bases). This CDR3 comprises 13 residues. Deletions cut 0 bases from V and 6 bases from J, with 8 bases between. CDR1 and CDR2 from the germline V gene are MGHRA and YSYEKL.